The 22 T cell receptor beta chains below all came from one sample that was sequenced in a study of T cells in Graves' hyperthyroidism and ophthalmopathy. Amplification of TCR beta CDR3 regions used RNA as the template. Using the HTBI primer set, a first-round RT-PCR was run on the TCR CDR3. TCRdb independently ran MiXCR on the multiplex PCR reads; one entry per CDR3 protein. The table shows roughly 510,000 distinct CDR3 sequences, with more than 20% occurring only once. The sample taken for sequencing was blood. Every receptor here comes from a man between 18 and 29 years old with Graves' hyperthyroidism.

Many counts were recorded for this clonotype. The chain couples TRBV20-1 to TRBJ1-1; D not certain. Per germline, CDR1 DFQATT and CDR2 SNEGSKA (reference sequence). The CDR3 runs to 14 residues. V was shortened by 3 bases and J by 5 bases, with 16 bases between the two germline ends. In DNA form, the CDR3 reads TGCAGTGCTAGGTCTGTCGGTAGAGTTACTGAAGCTTTCTTT. Its translation is CSARSVGRVTEAFF.

At least ten counts were recorded for this clonotype. The chain has TRBV27 and TRBJ2-5; D might be TRBD2 (6 bases). Trimming left V 11 bases short and J 8 bases short, with 12 bases between. The CDR3 extends over 10 amino acids. Germline CDR1 reads MNHEY; CDR2 reads SMNVEV (reference sequence). CDR3 sequence (DNA): TGTGCCGGGGGGAAGACCACCCAGTACTTC. Protein sequence: CAGGKTTQYF.

This clonotype was detected only a few times. The CDR3 DNA is TGTGCCACCAGTGAAAAGGGACACCGTGGAGAGACCCAGTACTTC. Encoded protein: CATSEKGHRGETQYF. J is TRBJ2-5 and V is TRBV24-1, with D perhaps matching TRBD1 (6 bases). Germline V gives CDR1 KGHDR, CDR2 SFDVKD. CDR3 length: 15 residues. Trimming removed 4 bases from V and 4 bases from J, with 15 bases in between.

This clonotype was counted at least ten times. The CDR3, as DNA: TGTGCCAGTAGTATAGGGCCTCCGAGGACATACAATCAGCCCCAGCATTTT. Its protein is CASSIGPPRTYNQPQHF. The rearrangement links TRBV19 to TRBJ1-5; maybe TRBD1 (5 bases). V gave up 1 base and J gave up 3 bases, with 16 bases separating them. Germline V gene sequence: CDR1 LNHDA, CDR2 SQIVND (reference sequence). This CDR3 is 17 amino acids long.

This clonotype was observed many times. The genes are TRBV9 and TRBJ2-2; unclear D gene. V lost 4 bases and J lost 5, with 9 bases in between. The length of the CDR3 is 13 residues. CDR1 SGDLS and CDR2 YYNGEE come from the germline V gene. DNA for the CDR3: TGTGCCAGCAGCCCTCGTACTACCGGGGAGCTGTTTTTT. It translates to CASSPRTTGELFF.

This clonotype was seen ten or more times. The chain recombines TRBV20-1 with TRBJ2-5, with 9 bases matching TRBD2. The CDR3 sequence is 13 residues long. Trimming at V came to 5 bases and at J to 5 bases, leaving 6 bases not matched to a gene. CDR1 and CDR2 (germline): DFQATT, SNEGSKA (reference sequence). CDR3 residues: CSARGTSLETQYF. For the CDR3, the DNA is TGCAGTGCTCGAGGGACTAGCCTGGAGACCCAGTACTTC.

This clonotype was counted at least ten times. The chain combines TRBV2 with TRBJ1-1; a weak D match, TRBD1 (6 bases). The germline V and J ends were trimmed by 4 bases and 1 base, with 13 bases remaining between them. CDR1 is SNHLY, CDR2 FYNNEI, per germline. The CDR3 is made up of 15 amino acids. CDR3 sequence: CASSGPGTSNTEAFF. CDR3 DNA sequence: TGTGCCAGCAGTGGTCCCGGGACATCGAACACTGAAGCTTTCTTT. Full variable domain (rest looked up from reference TRBV2 and TRBJ1-1): EPEVTQTPSHQVTQMGQEVILRCVPISNHLYFYWYRQILGQKVEFLVSFYNNEISEKSEIFDDQFSVERPDGSNFTLKIRSTKLEDSAMYFCASSGPGTSNTEAFFGQGTRLTVV.

This clonotype was seen at least ten times. V is TRBV28 and J is TRBJ2-7; D is possibly TRBD2 (6 bases). CDR1 MDHEN and CDR2 SYDVKM come from the germline V gene. CDR3 length: 16 amino acids. Trimming removed 4 bases at V and 2 bases at J, with 18 bases between. This chain's CDR3 is CASSSAGQGLAYEQYF. The CDR3 DNA reads as TGTGCCAGCAGTTCCGCGGGGCAGGGACTGGCCTACGAGCAGTACTTC.

For this clonotype: The CDR3 end shows no conserved phenylalanine or tryptophan, and so a read error is likely. The chain employs TRBV12-3 or TRBV12-4 and TRBJ1-5; 7 bases are a match to TRBD1. V gave up 3 bases and J gave up 0 bases; unmatched junction bases: 11. This CDR3 contains 18 residues. The CDR3 is CASSFGDRAFNSNQPQHL. Written as DNA, the CDR3 is TGTGCCAGCAGTTTCGGAGACAGGGCATTTAATAGCAATCAGCCCCAGCATTTG.

J is TRBJ1-1 and V is TRBV6-1; D ambiguous. V gave up 0 bases and J gave up 4 bases, with 21 bases separating them. CDR3 length: 18 residues. Germline V gene data show CDR1 as MNHNS and CDR2 as SASEGT. The CDR3 spells CASSEAELRPVSSTEAFF. The CDR3 bases are TGTGCCAGCAGTGAAGCAGAGCTCCGGCCGGTCTCGAGCACTGAAGCTTTCTTT.

This clonotype was counted only a few times. The V call is TRBV2, the J call TRBJ2-5, with D unclear. The CDR3 runs 11 residues. The V end was cut by 7 bases, the J end by 5 bases, with 8 bases between. The V gene's germline CDR1 is SNHLY and CDR2 FYNNEI. CDR3 region: CASNPRETQYF. As DNA, the CDR3 is TGTGCCAGCAACCCCCGTGAGACCCAGTACTTC.

In this sample, this clonotype turned up many times. This chain links TRBV12-3 or TRBV12-4 with TRBJ1-2; D may be TRBD1 (5 bases). This CDR3 has 16 residues. With 6 bases removed from V and 2 bases from J, the gap between germline ends came to 19 bases. The CDR3 DNA reads TGTGCCAGCAGCCGGGCCGGGGGGGGATTAAACTATGGCTACACCTTC. Amino acid sequence: CASSRAGGGLNYGYTF.

A few counts support this clonotype. CDR3 bases: TGTGCCTGGAGCTTAGGGGGGCCTACCTACGAGCAGTACTTC. It translates to CAWSLGGPTYEQYF. The chain has TRBV30 and TRBJ2-7; either TRBD1 or TRBD2 may fit D (6 bases each). CDR1 GTSNPN and CDR2 SVGIG come from the germline V gene (reference sequence). The CDR3 contains 14 residues. V was trimmed by 3 bases and J by 2 bases, leaving 14 bases between them.

This clonotype was observed a handful of times. This chain links TRBV10-2 with TRBJ2-5, with 7 bases aligning to TRBD1. CDR3 length: 14 amino acids. Germline V gene data show CDR1 as WSHSY and CDR2 as SAAADI. V was pared by 5 bases and J by 3 bases, with 6 bases of the junction left unmatched. The CDR3 region is CASSHDRAKETQYF. The CDR3 DNA reads as TGCGCCAGCAGTCACGACAGGGCCAAAGAGACCCAGTACTTC.

This clonotype was detected many times. CDR3 loop: CASSEDRESYEQYF. The CDR3, as DNA: TGTGCCAGCAGTGAAGATCGGGAATCCTACGAGCAGTACTTC. V and J are TRBV2 and TRBJ2-7, with a possible D match to TRBD2 (5 bases). The length of the CDR3 is 14 residues. CDR1 and CDR2 (germline): SNHLY, FYNNEI. V was trimmed by 1 base and J by 1 base, leaving 8 bases between them.

A few counts support this clonotype. This chain joins TRBV3-1 and TRBJ2-7; D gene uncertain. CDR3 length equals 15 residues. Germline values: CDR1 LGHDT, CDR2 YNNKEL (reference sequence). The V and J ends lost 1 base and 3 bases respectively, with 13 bases between them. The CDR3 sequence: CASSQGNGLIYEQYF. The CDR3 bases are TGTGCCAGCAGCCAAGGGAACGGGCTCATCTACGAGCAGTACTTC.

V usage is TRBV12-3 or TRBV12-4 and J usage is TRBJ1-1; D possibly corresponds to TRBD1 (6 bases). This CDR3 spans 17 amino acids. Trimming shortened V by 3 bases and J by 7 bases, and 24 bases separated the two germline ends. The DNA of the CDR3 is TGTGCCAGCAGTTTCCAGGGAGGGGGGCCGTTGGGCCTTGAAGCTTTCTTT. It specifies CASSFQGGGPLGLEAFF.

The genes are TRBV4-1 and TRBJ1-2; a weak D match, TRBD1 (6 bases). This CDR3 has 14 residues. Deletions cut 5 bases from V and 4 bases from J, with 14 bases between. Looked up from germline, CDR1 is MGHRA and CDR2 is YSYEKL. CDR3 amino acids: CASSGVGAGYGYTF. DNA of the CDR3: TGCGCCAGCAGCGGCGTGGGGGCTGGCTATGGCTACACCTTC.

J is TRBJ2-2 and V is TRBV11-1; D is uncertain. The germline CDR1 and CDR2 sequences are SGHAT and FQDESV (reference sequence). The CDR3 contains 16 residues. The germline V and J ends were trimmed by 3 bases and 7 bases, with 18 bases remaining between them. The CDR3: CASSLDAPKWGGELFF. In DNA, the CDR3 is TGTGCCAGCAGCTTGGACGCCCCGAAGTGGGGCGGGGAGCTGTTTTTT.

There are many counts of this clonotype. The chain has TRBV19 and TRBJ1-1; TRBD1 is a possible D gene (5 bases). This CDR3 has 15 amino acids. The germline V gene encodes CDR1 LNHDA and CDR2 SQIVND (reference sequence). The V end lost 2 bases, the J end lost 4 bases, and 14 bases lay between the germline ends. The CDR3 sequence: CASSISVGQGTEAFF. The CDR3 region has the DNA TGTGCCAGTAGTATATCGGTCGGGCAGGGCACTGAAGCTTTCTTT.

V is TRBV7-8 and J is TRBJ2-7; TRBD2 matches 9 bases. This CDR3 is 17 amino acids long. Losses at the gene ends were 4 bases for V and 2 bases for J; bases not matched to a gene: 12. Germline CDR1 and CDR2: SGHVS and FQNEAQ. The CDR3: CASSSRPPAGGAYEQYF. Here the CDR3 DNA reads TGTGCCAGCAGCTCTCGCCCCCCGGCGGGGGGGGCCTACGAGCAGTACTTC.

This clonotype was picked up many times. The chain combines TRBV28 with TRBJ1-1; unclear D gene. The CDR3 spans 15 residues. V shed 4 bases and J shed 1 base, with 13 bases lying between them. CDR1 and CDR2 from the germline V gene are MDHEN and SYDVKM. The CDR3 region has the DNA TGTGCCAGCAGTTCGCCGACGGATTGGAACACTGAAGCTTTCTTT. It translates to CASSSPTDWNTEAFF.